This entry lists 18 T cell receptor beta chains sequenced from one sample in a study of shared clonotypes between healthy human individuals. Some clones are missing from TCRdb's copy, which holds only in-frame ones; the method was immunoSEQ multiplex PCR. The repertoire consists of about 490,000 clones, with roughly 80% occurring once and the leading ten covering 9.5% to 15%. Sample: PBMCs. These receptors were obtained from a woman aged 40 to 50 in good health. Some clones in this sample may be carry-over from other donors' samples.

Note on this clone: At the DNA level, this CDR3 is encoded by other sequences in the same sample as well. V and J are TRBV28 and TRBJ1-3; perhaps TRBD1 as D (5 bases). This CDR3 spans 14 amino acids. Germline values: CDR1 MDHEN, CDR2 SYDVKM. V was pared by 6 bases and J by 0 bases, with 9 bases between. The CDR3 nucleotides read TGTGCCAGCAGCCCGGGGGGCTCTGGAAACACCATATATTTT. Protein product: CASSPGGSGNTIYF.

CDR3 sequence reads: CASSSGQFPYAPYEQYF. Written as DNA, the CDR3 is TGTGCCAGCAGCTCCGGACAATTCCCATACGCCCCATACGAGCAGTACTTC. The chain has TRBV5-8 and TRBJ2-7, with a possible D match to TRBD1 (5 bases). Germline CDR1 SGHTS, CDR2 YDEGEE. The CDR3 has 17 residues. Trimming removed 3 bases at V and 4 bases at J, with 23 bases between.

The chain carries TRBV15 and TRBJ2-1; the D call may be TRBD1 or TRBD2 (5 bases each). Trimming shortened V by 7 bases and J by 5 bases, and 15 bases separated the two germline ends. This CDR3 is 14 amino acids long. CDR1 LNHNV and CDR2 YYDKDF come from the germline V gene (reference sequence). CDR3 sequence: CATTEGHANNEQFF. CDR3 bases: TGTGCCACCACAGAGGGGCACGCGAACAATGAGCAGTTCTTC.

J is TRBJ1-5 and V is TRBV6-1, with D possibly matching TRBD1 (5 bases). Germline lookup yields CDR1 MNHNS and CDR2 SASEGT. V lost 0 bases to trimming and J lost 6 bases, with 9 bases between them. The CDR3 runs 14 residues. The CDR3 coding sequence is TGTGCCAGCAGTGAAGCGACGGGGGGTCAGCCCCAGCATTTT. This sequence encodes CASSEATGGQPQHF.

This clone turned up a few times. The chain recombines TRBV18 with TRBJ2-5, with D unresolved. The germline CDR1 and CDR2 sequences are KGHSH and LQKENI. The germline V and J ends were trimmed by 3 bases and 2 bases, with 7 bases remaining between them. The CDR3 is made up of 13 amino acids. The CDR3: CASSPIYQETQYF. The CDR3 DNA is TGTGCCAGCTCACCTATTTATCAAGAGACCCAGTACTTC.

A remark on this clone: The likely explanation is a read error, given a far larger clone one base away. For the CDR3, the DNA is TGTGCCAGTTCCCCTTGGGGGACATTGAACACTGAAGCTTTCTTT. As protein: CASSPWGTLNTEAFF. This sequence joins TRBV19 and TRBJ1-1; the D gene is possibly TRBD1 (6 bases). Trimming shortened V by 8 bases and J by 0 bases, and 16 bases separated the two germline ends. Germline CDR1 reads LNHDA; CDR2 reads SQIVND (reference sequence). The CDR3 sequence is 15 residues long.

Worth noting for this clone: This is likely an artifact of a read error, given a far larger clone one base away. The rearrangement uses TRBV5-8 and TRBJ1-1, with D unresolved. Germline loops: CDR1 SGHTS, CDR2 YDEGEE. The V end lost 4 bases, the J end lost 11 bases, and 21 bases lay between the germline ends. The CDR3 is 14 amino acids. CDR3 bases: TGTGCCAGCAGCCCGATGACAAATTTGATGGGGGCTTTCTTT. Its translation: CASSPMTNLMGAFF.

On this clone: A far larger clone is a single base away, which makes a read error likely. Distinct nucleotide sequences in the sample also encode this CDR3. The CDR3 nucleotides read TGTGCCAGCAGTCAAATCAGGGTTAGTAATCAGCCCCAGCATTTT. Residues: CASSQIRVSNQPQHF. The genes are TRBV2 and TRBJ1-5; D is perhaps TRBD1 (5 bases). Trimming pared 5 bases from V and 4 bases from J, leaving 15 bases between. Looked up from germline, CDR1 is SNHLY and CDR2 is FYNNEI. This CDR3 contains 15 residues.

On this clone: Mismatch with germline at one junction end may stem from a read error. V is TRBV5-6 and J is TRBJ1-5; possibly TRBD1 for D (5 bases). CDR1 SGHDT and CDR2 YYEEEE come from the germline V gene. The CDR3 totals 16 residues. The CDR3 here is CASSLDRGSINQPQHF. CDR3 in DNA: TGTGCCAGCAGCTTGGATAGGGGATCGATCAATCAGCCACAGCATTTT.

V usage is TRBV11-2 and J usage is TRBJ2-7; D may be TRBD2 (5 bases). Trimming left V 4 bases short and J 0 bases short, with 10 bases between. The germline V gene encodes CDR1 SGHAT and CDR2 FQNNGV. CDR3 length equals 14 residues. The CDR3, as DNA: TGTGCCAGCAGCTCCGGGGTGGGCTCCTACGAGCAGTACTTC. It yields the protein CASSSGVGSYEQYF.

The gene calls are TRBV19 and TRBJ2-3; 7 positions match TRBD2. V gave up 4 bases and J gave up 4 bases; unmatched junction bases: 8. Germline CDR1 reads LNHDA; CDR2 reads SQIVND (reference sequence). The CDR3 is made up of 15 amino acids. DNA for the CDR3: TGTGCCAGTAGTACCCGAAGTGGGGGGGCAGATACGCAGTATTTT. As protein: CASSTRSGGADTQYF.

The chain couples TRBV7-2 to TRBJ1-1; no clear D. Germline V lookup: CDR1 SGHTA, CDR2 FQGNSA. CDR3 length: 15 residues. V lost 0 bases to trimming and J lost 3 bases, with 11 bases between them. CDR3 sequence: CASSLARWQHTEAFF. CDR3 bases: TGTGCCAGCAGCTTAGCGCGGTGGCAGCACACTGAAGCTTTCTTT.

The chain links TRBV28 to TRBJ1-2, with D perhaps TRBD1 (5 bases). The ends were cut back, 2 bases at V and 9 bases at J, with 10 bases in the middle. This CDR3 is 12 amino acids long. Germline CDR1 is MDHEN and CDR2 is SYDVKM. CDR3 protein: CASSLQGSSYTF. The CDR3 bases are TGTGCCAGCAGTTTACAGGGAAGTAGCTACACCTTC.

This clone has a single count. The V call is TRBV21-1, the J call TRBJ2-5; the table's D call of TRBD1 was not tested on the DNA. TRBV21-1 is marked as a pseudogene. The CDR3 is 15 amino acids. Here the CDR3 DNA reads TGTGCCAGCAGGAACCACCGGGACAGGGTGAGGGAGCAGTACTTC. Protein product: CASRNHRDRVREQYF.

This clone was seen a handful of times. CDR3 protein: CATRADVGTVFDTF. The CDR3 nucleotides are TGTGCCACCCGGGCCGATGTCGGGACAGTATTCGACACCTTC. This chain uses TRBV10-3 with TRBJ1-2, with 7 bases identical to TRBD1. V gave up 10 bases and J gave up 12 bases; unmatched junction bases: 20. Germline assignment: CDR1 ENHRY and CDR2 SYGVKD. There are 14 residues in the CDR3.

Concerning this clone itself: A read error is the likely source, as a far larger clone sits one nucleotide away. Other DNA sequences of this sample code for an identical CDR3. This chain joins TRBV14 and TRBJ2-2; 9 positions agree with TRBD2. Unmatched junction bases numbered 7, after V lost 4 bases and J lost 7 bases. Germline loops: CDR1 SGHDN, CDR2 FVKESK. The CDR3 sequence is 15 residues long. The CDR3 DNA follows: TGTGCCAGCAGCCTGGGACTAGCTGGTTTCGGGGAGCTGTTTTTT. It is translated as CASSLGLAGFGELFF.

This clone occurred once. V gene TRBV30 combines with J gene TRBJ1-5; a possible D gene is TRBD1 (5 bases). The germline V gene encodes CDR1 GTSNPN and CDR2 SVGIG (reference sequence). The V and J ends lost 1 base and 2 bases respectively, with 12 bases between them. CDR3 size: 15 residues. The chain's CDR3 is CAWSAGLGGNQPQHF. DNA of the CDR3: TGTGCCTGGAGTGCTGGGTTGGGGGGCAATCAGCCCCAGCATTTT. Looking up the rest from reference TRBV30 and TRBJ1-5 gives the full variable domain: SQTIHQWPATLVQPVGSPLSLECTVEGTSNPNLYWYRQAAGRGLQLLFYSVGIGQISSEVPQNLSASRPQDRQFILSSKKLLLSDSGFYLCAWSAGLGGNQPQHFGDGTRLSIL.

This clone has a count of ten or more. Other DNA sequences in this sample translate to the same CDR3. This chain links TRBV30 with TRBJ2-1; no clear D. V was trimmed by 1 base and J by 10 bases, leaving 11 bases between them. The CDR3 extends over 12 amino acids. Germline CDR1 GTSNPN, CDR2 SVGIG (reference sequence). In DNA, the CDR3 is TGTGCCTGGAGTGACTGGGGTGAAGAGCAGTTCTTC. It encodes CAWSDWGEEQFF. The variable domain in full, with the rest retrieved from reference TRBV30 and TRBJ2-1, is SQTIHQWPATLVQPVGSPLSLECTVEGTSNPNLYWYRQAAGRGLQLLFYSVGIGQISSEVPQNLSASRPQDRQFILSSKKLLLSDSGFYLCAWSDWGEEQFFGPGTRLTVL.